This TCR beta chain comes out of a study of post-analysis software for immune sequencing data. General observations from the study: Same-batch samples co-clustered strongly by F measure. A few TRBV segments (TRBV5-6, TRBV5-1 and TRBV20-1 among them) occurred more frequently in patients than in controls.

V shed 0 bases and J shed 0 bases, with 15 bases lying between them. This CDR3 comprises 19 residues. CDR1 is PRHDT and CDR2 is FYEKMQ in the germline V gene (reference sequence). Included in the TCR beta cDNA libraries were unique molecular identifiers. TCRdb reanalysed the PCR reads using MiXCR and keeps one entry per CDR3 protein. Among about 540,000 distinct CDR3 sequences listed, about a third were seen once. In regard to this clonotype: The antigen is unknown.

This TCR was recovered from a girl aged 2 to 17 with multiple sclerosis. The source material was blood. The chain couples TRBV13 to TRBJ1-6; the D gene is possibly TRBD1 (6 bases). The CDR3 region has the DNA TGTGCCAGCAGCTTAGGCCGGGCGGGGGGCTTCTCCTATAATTCACCCCTCCACTTT. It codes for CASSLGRAGGFSYNSPLHF.